These 18 T cell receptor beta chains were all obtained from the same sample, sequenced in a study of blood T cell repertoires in COVID-19. The protocol was immunoSEQ multiplex PCR, while the TCRdb copy is restricted to in-frame clones and leaves out a portion. Of under 300,000 clones listed, around 86% are singletons. Sequenced sample: peripheral blood. Every receptor here comes from a man aged 30 to 39 who had recovered from COVID-19.

The chain has TRBV5-1 and TRBJ2-4, with 8 bases fitting TRBD1. Trimming removed 3 bases from V and 6 bases from J; junction bases left unmatched: 2. This CDR3 contains 13 residues. CDR1 and CDR2 (germline): SGHRS, YFSETQ. The CDR3 bases are TGCGCCAGCAGCTCAGGACAGGGAAACATTCAGTACTTC. It translates to CASSSGQGNIQYF.

The chain is built from TRBV18 and TRBJ1-5, with D possibly matching TRBD1 (5 bases). The CDR3 contains 15 residues. With 2 bases removed from V and 5 bases from J, the gap between germline ends came to 13 bases. Germline V gives CDR1 KGHSH, CDR2 LQKENI. The CDR3 loop is CASSPELGADQPQHF. Written as DNA, the CDR3 is TGTGCCAGCTCACCAGAATTAGGGGCCGATCAGCCCCAGCATTTT.

Only one count was recorded for this clone. The chain recombines TRBV27 with TRBJ2-7; no clear D. Trimming shortened V by 4 bases and J by 7 bases, and 8 bases separated the two germline ends. CDR1 and CDR2 (germline): MNHEY, SMNVEV (reference sequence). CDR3 length: 11 amino acids. CDR3 DNA sequence: TGTGCCAGCAGTTACGGTGAGGAGCAGTACTTC. Translation gives CASSYGEEQYF.

This clone was seen a handful of times. The chain is built from TRBV6-5 and TRBJ2-5; D is perhaps TRBD1 (7 bases). Germline CDR1 MNHEY, CDR2 SVGAGI. The CDR3 sequence is 14 residues long. The V and J ends lost 6 bases and 7 bases respectively, with 18 bases between them. This chain's CDR3 is CASRRDSGDRTQYF. CDR3 DNA sequence: TGTGCCAGCAGGCGGGACAGCGGTGACAGGACCCAGTACTTC.

This chain connects TRBV5-6 to TRBJ1-4; D unclear. This CDR3 has 14 amino acids. Germline lookup yields CDR1 SGHDT and CDR2 YYEEEE. V lost 4 bases to trimming and J lost 5 bases, with 12 bases between them. CDR3 region: CASSPSGVNEKLFF. CDR3 nucleotide sequence: TGTGCCAGCAGCCCCTCCGGGGTGAATGAAAAACTGTTTTTT.

The V call is TRBV11-2, the J call TRBJ1-2, with TRBD1 matching over 7 bases. Germline lookup yields CDR1 SGHAT and CDR2 FQNNGV. The CDR3 is 16 amino acids. After removal of 5 bases from V and 5 bases from J, the junction contained 14 bases not matched to a gene. In DNA form, the CDR3 reads TGTGCCAGCAGCCTCGAATCAATAACAGGGGCGTATGGCTACACCTTC. Translated: CASSLESITGAYGYTF.

V is TRBV19 and J is TRBJ1-1; maybe TRBD1 (5 bases). The germline CDR1 and CDR2 sequences are LNHDA and SQIVND (reference sequence). This CDR3 is built from 13 residues. V lost 5 bases and J 3 bases, leaving 10 bases between the germline ends. CDR3 in amino acids: CASSLRDDTEAFF. In DNA, the CDR3 is TGTGCCAGTAGTCTCAGGGATGACACTGAAGCTTTCTTT.

The chain employs TRBV5-1 and TRBJ1-4, with 11 bases that match TRBD1. Losses at the gene ends were 3 bases for V and 7 bases for J; bases not matched to a gene: 2. Germline-derived CDR1 and CDR2 are SGHRS and YFSETQ. The CDR3 has 14 amino acids. CDR3 amino acids: CASSSDRGREKLFF. CDR3 DNA: TGCGCCAGCAGCTCGGACAGGGGGCGTGAAAAACTGTTTTTT.

The chain joins TRBV6-4 to TRBJ2-3; D uncertain. Per the germline V gene, CDR1 is MRHNA and CDR2 is SNTAGT. The CDR3 runs 13 residues. V lost 4 bases and J 6 bases, leaving 11 bases between the germline ends. The CDR3 loop reads CASSASEVDTQYF. As DNA, the CDR3 is TGTGCCAGCAGTGCCTCAGAGGTGGATACGCAGTATTTT.

The chain joins TRBV28 to TRBJ1-1; D ambiguous. This CDR3 is built from 12 residues. Germline V gene lookup returns CDR1 MDHEN and CDR2 SYDVKM. The ends were cut back, 2 bases at V and 4 bases at J, with 5 bases in the middle. The CDR3 spells CASSLMRTEAFF. The CDR3 DNA reads as TGTGCCAGCAGTTTAATGCGCACTGAAGCTTTCTTT.

The V gene is TRBV19, the J gene TRBJ1-4; the match to TRBD1 covers 7 bases. This CDR3 is built from 14 residues. V shed 7 bases, J shed 3 bases, and the junction held 5 bases outside the gene matches. Germline lookup yields CDR1 LNHDA and CDR2 SQIVND (reference sequence). The CDR3 reads CASKTQGANEKLFF. For the CDR3, the DNA is TGTGCCAGTAAAACGCAGGGGGCTAATGAAAAACTGTTTTTT.

In this sample, this clone turned up once. The chain has TRBV18 and TRBJ2-3, with a possible D match to TRBD2 (6 bases). V was shortened by 2 bases and J by 1 base, with 13 bases between the two germline ends. Germline V gene lookup returns CDR1 KGHSH and CDR2 LQKENI. CDR3 length: 16 residues. As DNA, the CDR3 is TGTGCCAGCTCACCAAGGAGGGGTGGGGGCACAGATACGCAGTATTTT. Its protein is CASSPRRGGGTDTQYF.

The chain has TRBV10-3 and TRBJ2-5; 10 nucleotides match TRBD2. CDR1 and CDR2 from the germline V gene are ENHRY and SYGVKD. J gave up 4 bases and V 6 bases, and 8 bases lay outside the gene matches. CDR3 length: 15 residues. CDR3: CAISQLAGSGETQYF. Written as DNA, the CDR3 is TGTGCCATCAGCCAACTAGCGGGGTCTGGAGAGACCCAGTACTTC.

J is TRBJ2-1 and V is TRBV5-1; 7 positions match TRBD1. The CDR3 totals 14 residues. Germline lookup yields CDR1 SGHRS and CDR2 YFSETQ. The V gene end was trimmed by 7 bases and the J gene end by 5 bases; junction bases not matched to a gene: 9. This CDR3 reads CASGDRASNNEQFF. In DNA, the CDR3 is TGCGCCAGCGGAGACAGGGCTTCCAACAATGAGCAGTTCTTC.

The gene calls are TRBV19 and TRBJ2-3, with TRBD2 as a possible D gene (6 bases). The length of the CDR3 is 14 residues. V lost 9 bases, J lost 2 bases, and 15 bases lay in between. CDR1 and CDR2 (germline): LNHDA, SQIVND (reference sequence). This chain's CDR3 is CASSGPDVTDTQYF. The CDR3 bases are TGTGCCAGCAGCGGGCCCGACGTCACAGATACGCAGTATTTT.

V gene TRBV7-9 combines with J gene TRBJ1-1; 7 nucleotides match TRBD1. Germline CDR1 reads SEHNR; CDR2 reads FQNEAQ (reference sequence). This CDR3 is 15 amino acids long. V shed 6 bases and J 1 base; nucleotides not matched to a gene: 8. The CDR3 nucleotides read TGTGCCAGCAGACACAGGGGACAGCCGAACACTGAAGCTTTCTTT. Its translation is CASRHRGQPNTEAFF.

The chain couples TRBV5-4 to TRBJ1-6; 10 nucleotides line up with TRBD1. The trim removed 4 bases at V and 7 bases at J, leaving 8 bases unmatched. Per the germline V gene, CDR1 is SGHNT and CDR2 is YYREEE (reference sequence). The CDR3 is 16 residues long. This chain's CDR3 is CASSAGQGGSNSPLHF. The CDR3 coding sequence is TGTGCCAGCAGCGCTGGACAGGGGGGTTCGAATTCACCCCTCCACTTT.

This rearrangement joins TRBV9 to TRBJ2-2, with TRBD1 as a possible D gene (5 bases). The CDR3 sequence is 14 residues long. The germline V gene has CDR1 SGDLS and CDR2 YYNGEE. Trimming pared 0 bases from V and 3 bases from J, leaving 6 bases between. The CDR3 spells CASSVVGDTGELFF. Written as DNA, the CDR3 is TGTGCCAGCAGCGTAGTAGGGGACACCGGGGAGCTGTTTTTT. The complete variable domain, with remaining parts taken from reference TRBV9 and TRBJ2-2, reads DSGVTQTPKHLITATGQRVTLRCSPRSGDLSVYWYQQSLDQGLQFLIQYYNGEERAKGNILERFSAQQFPDLHSELNLSSLELGDSALYFCASSVVGDTGELFFGEGSRLTVL.